This T cell receptor beta chain is from a study of blood T cells in healthy people across ages. CDR1 and CDR2 (germline): DFQATT, SNEGSKA (reference sequence). The CDR3 covers 10 residues. Alongside a J-beta primer mix, a sample-barcoded 5' primer served in a second PCR lasting about 7 to 11 cycles. In TCRdb, the 5' RACE reads were re-called with MiXCR into one record per CDR3 protein. The sample has about 600,000 distinct CDR3 sequences; around half are singletons. This clonotype was detected only once. The junction departs from germline at one end; a sequencing error may be responsible. The TCR comes from a man older than 75 in good health. The gene calls are TRBV20-1 and TRBJ2-1; D is unresolved. Sequenced material: blood. The DNA for the CDR3 is TGCAGTGCTGGAGATGGTGGGCAGTTCTTC. Translated, it gives CSAGDGGQFF.